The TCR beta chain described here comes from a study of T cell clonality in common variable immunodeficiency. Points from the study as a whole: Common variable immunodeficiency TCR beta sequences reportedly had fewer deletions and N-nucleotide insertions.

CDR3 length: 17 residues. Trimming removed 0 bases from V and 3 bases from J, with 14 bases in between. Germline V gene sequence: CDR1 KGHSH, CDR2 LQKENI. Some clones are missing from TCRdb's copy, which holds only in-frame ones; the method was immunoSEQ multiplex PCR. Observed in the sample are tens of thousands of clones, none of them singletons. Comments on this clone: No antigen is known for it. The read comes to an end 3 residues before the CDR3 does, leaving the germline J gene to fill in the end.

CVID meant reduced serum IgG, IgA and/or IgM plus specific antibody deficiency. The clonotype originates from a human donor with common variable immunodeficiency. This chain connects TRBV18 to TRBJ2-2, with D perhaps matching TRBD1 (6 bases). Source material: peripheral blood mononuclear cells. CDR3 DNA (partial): TGTGCCAGCTCACCACCCGAGCAGGGGCTCGACACCGGGGAG. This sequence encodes CASSPPEQGLDTGE. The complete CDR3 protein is CASSPPEQGLDTGELFF.